What follows are 32 T cell receptor beta chains derived from one specimen sequenced in a study of blood T cell repertoires in COVID-19. The data were produced by immunoSEQ multiplex PCR, yet TCRdb's version contains in-frame clones alone and is incomplete. The profile shows 270,000 or so clones, about 89% of them singletons. The sample was peripheral blood. The origin of the receptors is a woman aged 40 to 49 who had recovered from COVID-19.

This chain uses TRBV10-3 with TRBJ2-3; 7 bases match TRBD2. Germline-derived CDR1 and CDR2 are ENHRY and SYGVKD. The CDR3 is made up of 13 amino acids. The CDR3 loop reads CAPPIGGSDTQYF. The CDR3 bases are TGTGCACCACCGATCGGGGGGAGCGATACGCAGTATTTT.

CDR3 sequence: CSVQKGGEGLNYEQYF. The CDR3 nucleotides read TGCAGCGTTCAGAAGGGGGGGGAGGGCCTGAACTACGAGCAGTACTTC. The V call is TRBV29-1, the J call TRBJ2-7; D perhaps matches TRBD2 (7 bases). The germline V gene encodes CDR1 SQVTM and CDR2 ANQGSEA. CDR3 size: 16 residues. V was trimmed by 5 bases and J by 3 bases, leaving 23 bases between them.

This clone was seen once. This chain connects TRBV30 to TRBJ2-4; 7 nucleotides align to TRBD1. Germline V gene lookup returns CDR1 GTSNPN and CDR2 SVGIG (reference sequence). The CDR3 has 16 residues. Trimming removed 2 bases from V and 0 bases from J; junction bases left unmatched: 7. In nucleotides, the CDR3 is TGTGCCTGGAGTTCGACAGGGAGTTTAGCCAAAAACATTCAGTACTTC. This translates into CAWSSTGSLAKNIQYF. The full variable domain, rest sourced from reference TRBV30 and TRBJ2-4, is SQTIHQWPATLVQPVGSPLSLECTVEGTSNPNLYWYRQAAGRGLQLLFYSVGIGQISSEVPQNLSASRPQDRQFILSSKKLLLSDSGFYLCAWSSTGSLAKNIQYFGAGTRLSVL.

This chain connects TRBV28 to TRBJ2-5; TRBD2 is a possible D gene (5 bases). There are 14 residues in the CDR3. Germline V gives CDR1 MDHEN, CDR2 SYDVKM. With 11 bases removed from V and 1 base from J, the gap between germline ends came to 17 bases. Written as DNA, the CDR3 is TGTGCCCGCGCCTTCGGGGAGCTCCAAGAGACCCAGTACTTC. Protein product: CARAFGELQETQYF.

This sequence joins TRBV7-9 and TRBJ2-1; a weak D match, TRBD2 (6 bases). Germline V lookup: CDR1 SEHNR, CDR2 FQNEAQ (reference sequence). The V end was cut by 1 base, the J end by 0 bases, with 13 bases between. The CDR3 is 17 amino acids. CDR3 in DNA: TGTGCCAGCAGCTTAGAATTGGTGGGACTCTCCTACAATGAGCAGTTCTTC. This encodes CASSLELVGLSYNEQFF.

The chain combines TRBV27 with TRBJ2-1; a weak D match, TRBD2 (6 bases). The CDR3 consists of 14 residues. Germline CDR1 reads MNHEY; CDR2 reads SMNVEV (reference sequence). V lost 6 bases and J lost 6, with 15 bases in between. The CDR3 is CASSRSGESNEQFF. Here the CDR3 DNA reads TGTGCCAGCAGCCGGTCGGGGGAGAGCAATGAGCAGTTCTTC.

This rearrangement joins TRBV29-1 to TRBJ2-5; the match to TRBD1 covers 8 bases. V was pared by 5 bases and J by 5 bases, with 7 bases of the junction left unmatched. The germline V gene encodes CDR1 SQVTM and CDR2 ANQGSEA. This CDR3 is 13 amino acids long. CDR3 in DNA: TGCAGCGTTCGGACAGGGAAAGGGGAGACCCAGTACTTC. Protein sequence: CSVRTGKGETQYF.

This clone showed up just once. The V call is TRBV6-5, the J call TRBJ2-1; 10 nucleotides line up with TRBD2. V lost 7 bases to trimming and J lost 9 bases; unmatched junction nucleotides: 6. The CDR3 length is 13 residues. The germline gives CDR1 MNHEY, CDR2 SVGAGI. CDR3 region: CASTWTSGGEQFF. The CDR3 coding sequence is TGTGCCAGCACCTGGACTAGCGGCGGTGAGCAGTTCTTC.

This chain connects TRBV5-4 to TRBJ2-3, with 9 bases aligning to TRBD1. The germline CDR1 and CDR2 sequences are SGHNT and YYREEE (reference sequence). V lost 5 bases and J lost 6; bases outside the gene matches: 4. There are 13 residues in the CDR3. The CDR3: CASSFDRGDTQYF. The CDR3 DNA follows: TGTGCCAGCAGTTTCGACAGGGGGGATACGCAGTATTTT.

The J gene is TRBJ1-1, the V gene TRBV7-3, with TRBD1 matching 7 bases. Germline V lookup: CDR1 SGHTA, CDR2 FQGTGA. CDR3 length: 15 residues. The junction had 3 bases not matched to a gene; V was cut back by 2 bases and J by 0 bases. CDR3 loop: CASSLGDRLNTEAFF. The CDR3 DNA follows: TGTGCCAGCAGCTTAGGGGACAGACTGAACACTGAAGCTTTCTTT.

The rearrangement uses TRBV11-3 and TRBJ1-1; no reliable D call. CDR3 length equals 13 residues. Germline values: CDR1 SGHNT, CDR2 YENEEA. V was shortened by 7 bases and J by 8 bases, with 17 bases between the two germline ends. This CDR3 reads CASIPPGGREAFF. CDR3 nucleotides: TGTGCCAGCATCCCCCCCGGAGGGAGAGAAGCTTTCTTT.

The chain employs TRBV5-4 and TRBJ2-5; 7 bases are shared with TRBD1. Per the germline V gene, CDR1 is SGHNT and CDR2 is YYREEE (reference sequence). The V gene end was trimmed by 0 bases and the J gene end by 4 bases; junction bases not matched to a gene: 6. The CDR3 is made up of 15 amino acids. The CDR3 DNA sequence: TGTGCCAGCAGCTTGGGACAGGGAGAGGGAGAGACCCAGTACTTC. Amino acids: CASSLGQGEGETQYF.

The chain joins TRBV12-3 or TRBV12-4 to TRBJ1-1; no firm D call. Trimming pared 7 bases from V and 4 bases from J, leaving 13 bases between. This CDR3 has 13 residues. The DNA for the CDR3 is TGTGCCAGCAAATCCCGGGCGGGCACTGAAGCTTTCTTT. Its protein product is CASKSRAGTEAFF.

The chain uses TRBV6-5 and TRBJ2-3, with TRBD1 as a possible D gene (6 bases). V was shortened by 2 bases and J by 2 bases, with 8 bases between the two germline ends. CDR1 and CDR2 (germline): MNHEY, SVGAGI. The CDR3 consists of 14 residues. CDR3: CASSYKGDTDTQYF. CDR3 DNA sequence: TGTGCCAGCAGTTACAAGGGGGACACAGATACGCAGTATTTT.

This sequence joins TRBV6-4 and TRBJ2-3; a weak D match, TRBD1 (5 bases). Between the trimmed V and J ends, which lost 2 bases and 4 bases, there was a span of 10 bases. The V gene's germline CDR1 is MRHNA and CDR2 SNTAGT. The CDR3 spans 14 residues. The CDR3 region is CASSDRGGADTQYF. Written as DNA, the CDR3 is TGTGCCAGCAGTGACAGGGGCGGAGCAGATACGCAGTATTTT.

This chain connects TRBV11-3 to TRBJ2-1; 11 nucleotides line up with TRBD2. Germline CDR1 SGHNT, CDR2 YENEEA. The CDR3 is 18 residues long. J was trimmed by 0 bases and V by 6 bases; bases with no gene match: 10. CDR3 protein: CASSPRSGGASSYNEQFF. CDR3 DNA: TGTGCCAGCAGTCCCCGTAGCGGGGGGGCCAGCTCCTACAATGAGCAGTTCTTC.

The V gene is TRBV6-5, the J gene TRBJ2-7; 9 nucleotides match TRBD1. V lost 6 bases, J lost 2 bases, and 8 bases stayed unmatched. Germline CDR1 reads MNHEY; CDR2 reads SVGAGI. The CDR3 runs 15 residues. For the CDR3, the DNA is TGTGCCAGCAGGGACGACAGGGGGGGTACCTACGAGCAGTACTTC. Protein product: CASRDDRGGTYEQYF.

The rearrangement joins TRBV4-2 to TRBJ2-1; 7 bases agree with TRBD2. The CDR3 extends over 15 amino acids. The trim removed 2 bases at V and 4 bases at J, leaving 5 bases unmatched. Germline V gives CDR1 LGHNA, CDR2 YNFKEQ. The DNA for the CDR3 is TGTGCCAGCAGCCAACTAGCGGAGGGTTACAATGAGCAGTTCTTC. As protein: CASSQLAEGYNEQFF.

The chain links TRBV5-4 to TRBJ2-1; 8 positions match TRBD2. The germline CDR1 and CDR2 sequences are SGHNT and YYREEE (reference sequence). The CDR3 has 16 amino acids. With 0 bases clipped from V and 5 bases from J, the junction kept 7 bases outside the gene matches. The DNA of the CDR3 is TGTGCCAGCAGCTTGGCGCCGGGACTAGGTAACAATGAGCAGTTCTTC. It is translated as CASSLAPGLGNNEQFF. Complete variable domain (other parts from reference TRBV5-4 and TRBJ2-1): ETGVTQSPTHLIKTRGQQVTLRCSSQSGHNTVSWYQQALGQGPQFIFQYYREEENGRGNFPPRFSGLQFPNYSSELNVNALELDDSALYLCASSLAPGLGNNEQFFGPGTRLTVL.

This sequence joins TRBV2 and TRBJ2-2; tentative D call: TRBD1 (7 bases). This CDR3 contains 14 residues. CDR1 SNHLY and CDR2 FYNNEI come from the germline V gene. V lost 11 bases and J 2 bases, leaving 15 bases between the germline ends. CDR3 region: CAGGTAQNTGELFF. The CDR3 DNA sequence: TGTGCCGGAGGGACAGCCCAAAACACCGGGGAGCTGTTTTTT.

The chain recombines TRBV5-1 with TRBJ2-7, with 11 nucleotides matching TRBD2. The V and J ends lost 4 bases and 3 bases, in that order; junction bases with no gene match: 3. There are 14 residues in the CDR3. Germline CDR1 and CDR2: SGHRS and YFSETQ. Here the CDR3 DNA reads TGCGCCAGCAGCCCAACTAGCGGGGGCTACGAGCAGTACTTC. It codes for CASSPTSGGYEQYF.

The chain recombines TRBV7-2 with TRBJ1-2; 9 nucleotides line up with TRBD1. Trimming removed 2 bases from V and 8 bases from J; junction bases left unmatched: 6. The germline gives CDR1 SGHTA, CDR2 FQGNSA. CDR3 length equals 14 residues. The CDR3 bases are TGTGCCAGCAGCTTAACCGGGACAGGGACCGGCTACACCTTC. Translated: CASSLTGTGTGYTF.

The V call is TRBV28, the J call TRBJ2-3; 13 bases match TRBD2. Germline CDR1 and CDR2: MDHEN and SYDVKM. V was pared by 5 bases and J by 2 bases, with 4 bases of the junction left unmatched. The CDR3 is 16 amino acids. The CDR3 DNA reads as TGTGCCAGCAGTGGACTAGCGGGAGACCTCACAGATACGCAGTATTTT. Protein sequence: CASSGLAGDLTDTQYF. Supplemented by reference TRBV28 and TRBJ2-3, the full variable domain reads DVKVTQSSRYLVKRTGEKVFLECVQDMDHENMFWYRQDPGLGLRLIYFSYDVKMKEKGDIPEGYSVSREKKERFSLILESASTNQTSMYLCASSGLAGDLTDTQYFGPGTRLTVL.

J is TRBJ1-2 and V is TRBV18; D is unresolved. V lost 5 bases and J lost 1, with 14 bases in between. The CDR3 has 15 residues. Germline CDR1 and CDR2: KGHSH and LQKENI. In DNA, the CDR3 is TGTGCCAGCTCATCGGGGTCGACTCTTAACTATGGCTACACCTTC. Translating gives CASSSGSTLNYGYTF.

The rearrangement joins TRBV29-1 to TRBJ1-1; the D gene is possibly TRBD1 (5 bases). V shed 0 bases and J shed 3 bases, with 14 bases lying between them. The germline V gene encodes CDR1 SQVTM and CDR2 ANQGSEA. The CDR3 has 15 residues. The CDR3 DNA reads as TGCAGCGTTGAAGATTATGTCTTGGGGCACACTGAAGCTTTCTTT. Its translation is CSVEDYVLGHTEAFF.

The chain has TRBV5-4 and TRBJ2-3; 11 nucleotides agree with TRBD2. The germline V gene encodes CDR1 SGHNT and CDR2 YYREEE (reference sequence). This CDR3 comprises 17 residues. The J segment lost 3 bases and the V segment lost 0 bases, leaving 6 bases of the junction unmatched. CDR3 sequence reads: CASSLVLAGGGTDTQYF. CDR3 coding DNA: TGTGCCAGCAGCTTGGTTCTAGCGGGAGGCGGTACAGATACGCAGTATTTT.

The chain couples TRBV9 to TRBJ2-1, with unresolved D. The CDR3 is 15 residues long. Germline lookup yields CDR1 SGDLS and CDR2 YYNGEE. Trimming took off 1 base at V and 0 bases at J, with 8 bases between the two ends. In DNA form, the CDR3 reads TGTGCCAGCAGCGTATTATCTAGCTCCTACAATGAGCAGTTCTTC. Its protein product is CASSVLSSSYNEQFF. Variable domain in full (rest from reference TRBV9 and TRBJ2-1): DSGVTQTPKHLITATGQRVTLRCSPRSGDLSVYWYQQSLDQGLQFLIQYYNGEERAKGNILERFSAQQFPDLHSELNLSSLELGDSALYFCASSVLSSSYNEQFFGPGTRLTVL.

The chain joins TRBV3-1 (or the pseudogene TRBV3-2) to TRBJ2-2, with TRBD2 matching 8 bases. Germline-derived CDR1 and CDR2 are LGHDT and YNNKEL (reference sequence). The trim removed 0 bases at V and 4 bases at J, leaving 7 bases unmatched. The CDR3 has 17 residues. The CDR3 region is CASSQDVTSVGTGELFF. In DNA, the CDR3 is TGTGCCAGCAGCCAAGATGTGACTAGCGTCGGCACCGGGGAGCTGTTTTTT.

The rearrangement uses TRBV5-6 and TRBJ2-1, with D possibly being TRBD2 (6 bases). This CDR3 contains 18 residues. The V gene lost 2 bases and the J gene lost 0 bases, with 18 bases spanning the gap. Germline V CDR1 and CDR2: SGHDT, YYEEEE. Here the CDR3 reads CASSFFYGSQSSYNEQFF. The CDR3 coding sequence is TGTGCCAGCAGCTTTTTTTACGGGAGCCAAAGCTCCTACAATGAGCAGTTCTTC.

The chain employs TRBV29-1 and TRBJ2-3; D remains ambiguous. Germline CDR1 and CDR2: SQVTM and ANQGSEA. The CDR3 runs to 12 residues. Trimming took 6 bases from V and 3 from J, leaving 10 bases between them. CDR3 in amino acids: CSVLDLTDTQYF. CDR3 nucleotides: TGCAGCGTCCTCGACTTGACAGATACGCAGTATTTT.

This rearrangement joins TRBV5-1 to TRBJ1-5, with 8 bases identical to TRBD1. Germline V CDR1 and CDR2: SGHRS, YFSETQ. With 2 bases clipped from V and 6 bases from J, the junction kept 10 bases outside the gene matches. The CDR3 has 16 amino acids. Written as DNA, the CDR3 is TGCGCCAGCAGCTTTGGACCGGGGACAGGCGTTCAGCCCCAGCATTTT. Its protein is CASSFGPGTGVQPQHF.

The gene calls are TRBV19 and TRBJ1-1; 7 bases line up with TRBD1. V lost 1 base and J lost 8; bases outside the gene matches: 4. From germline, CDR1 is LNHDA and CDR2 SQIVND (reference sequence). This CDR3 comprises 13 residues. CDR3 residues: CASSIGQGPEAFF. CDR3 nucleotides: TGTGCCAGTAGTATAGGACAGGGCCCAGAAGCTTTCTTT.